This T cell receptor (beta chain) was captured by sequencing in a study of vaccination and CD4 T cells after COVID-19. On this clonotype: Its antigen remains unidentified.

The Oncomine TCR Beta short-read assay generated sequence data from the DNA of cultured CD4+ T cells. It was from cultured CD4+ T cells that genomic DNA was extracted. TCRdb recomputed calls from the PCR reads with MiXCR, one row per CDR3 protein. Seen here are more than 12,000 distinct CDR3 sequences, 53% observed once, and the top ten hold approximately 4.6%. CDR3 length: 12 amino acids. V lost 2 bases and J lost 7, with 9 bases in between. Study-level findings and limits: Median reactive clonotypes, those recognizing SARS-CoV-2, rose from around 21 to 38, not significantly.

Indicated treatment: roughly 11-day PBMC culture with coronavirus spike peptide pools or control peptides (ViraFEST assay). Once peptide pools had expanded antigen-specific T cells, ViraFEST sequenced TCRs. A negative selection step was used to isolate CD4+ T cells once culture had run for approximately 10 days. Sequences were derived from CD4+ T cells from blood, cultured in vitro, sampled before SARS-CoV-2 vaccination. The gene calls are TRBV12-3 or TRBV12-4 and TRBJ2-7; D is perhaps TRBD1 (6 bases). This clonotype was obtained from a human donor who had recovered from COVID-19. The CDR3 DNA is TGTGCCAGCAGTTTATCAGACAGGGAGCAGTACTTC. Translating gives CASSLSDREQYF.